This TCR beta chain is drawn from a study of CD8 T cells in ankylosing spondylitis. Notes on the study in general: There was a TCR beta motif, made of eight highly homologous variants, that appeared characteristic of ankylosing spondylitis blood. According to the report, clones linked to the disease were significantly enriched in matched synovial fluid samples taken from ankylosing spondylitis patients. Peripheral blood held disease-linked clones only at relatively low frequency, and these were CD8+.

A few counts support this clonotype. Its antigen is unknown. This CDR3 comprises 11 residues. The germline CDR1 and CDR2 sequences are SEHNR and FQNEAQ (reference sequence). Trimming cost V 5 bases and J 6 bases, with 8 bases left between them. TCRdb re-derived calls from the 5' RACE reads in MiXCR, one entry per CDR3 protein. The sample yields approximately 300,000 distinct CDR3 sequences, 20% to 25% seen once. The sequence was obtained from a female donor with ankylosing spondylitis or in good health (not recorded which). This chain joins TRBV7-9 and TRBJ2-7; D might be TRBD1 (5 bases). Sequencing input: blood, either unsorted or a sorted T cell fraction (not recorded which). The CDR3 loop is CASSRTSEQYF. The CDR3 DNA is TGTGCCAGCAGCCGGACATCCGAGCAGTACTTC.